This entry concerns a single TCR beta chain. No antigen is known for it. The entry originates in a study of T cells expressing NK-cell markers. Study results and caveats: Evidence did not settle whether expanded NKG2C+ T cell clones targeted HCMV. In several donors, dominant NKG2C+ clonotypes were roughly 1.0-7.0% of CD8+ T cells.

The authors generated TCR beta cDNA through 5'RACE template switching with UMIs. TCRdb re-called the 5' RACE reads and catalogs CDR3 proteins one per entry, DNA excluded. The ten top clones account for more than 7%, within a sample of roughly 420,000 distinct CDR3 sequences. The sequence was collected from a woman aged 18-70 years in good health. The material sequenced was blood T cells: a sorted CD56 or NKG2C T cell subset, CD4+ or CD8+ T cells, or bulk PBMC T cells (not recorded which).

CDR3 residues: CANNDSIYEQYF. The rearrangement uses TRBV19 and TRBJ2-7; TCRdb's D call, TRBD1, is unchecked because there is no DNA. There are 12 residues in the CDR3. Germline V gene lookup returns CDR1 LNHDA and CDR2 SQIVND (reference sequence).